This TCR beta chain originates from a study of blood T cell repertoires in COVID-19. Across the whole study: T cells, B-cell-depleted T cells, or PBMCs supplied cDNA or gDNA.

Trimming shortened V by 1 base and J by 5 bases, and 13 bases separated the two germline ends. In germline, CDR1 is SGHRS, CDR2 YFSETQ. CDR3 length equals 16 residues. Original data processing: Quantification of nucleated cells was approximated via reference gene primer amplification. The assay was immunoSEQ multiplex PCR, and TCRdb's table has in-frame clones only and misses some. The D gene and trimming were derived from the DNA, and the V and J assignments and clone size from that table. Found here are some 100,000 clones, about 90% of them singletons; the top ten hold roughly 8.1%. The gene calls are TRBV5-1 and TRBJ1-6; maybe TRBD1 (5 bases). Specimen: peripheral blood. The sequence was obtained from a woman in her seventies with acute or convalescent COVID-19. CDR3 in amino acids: CASSLLAGVDNSPLHF. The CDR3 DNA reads TGCGCCAGCAGCTTGCTTGCGGGGGTCGATAATTCACCCCTCCACTTT.